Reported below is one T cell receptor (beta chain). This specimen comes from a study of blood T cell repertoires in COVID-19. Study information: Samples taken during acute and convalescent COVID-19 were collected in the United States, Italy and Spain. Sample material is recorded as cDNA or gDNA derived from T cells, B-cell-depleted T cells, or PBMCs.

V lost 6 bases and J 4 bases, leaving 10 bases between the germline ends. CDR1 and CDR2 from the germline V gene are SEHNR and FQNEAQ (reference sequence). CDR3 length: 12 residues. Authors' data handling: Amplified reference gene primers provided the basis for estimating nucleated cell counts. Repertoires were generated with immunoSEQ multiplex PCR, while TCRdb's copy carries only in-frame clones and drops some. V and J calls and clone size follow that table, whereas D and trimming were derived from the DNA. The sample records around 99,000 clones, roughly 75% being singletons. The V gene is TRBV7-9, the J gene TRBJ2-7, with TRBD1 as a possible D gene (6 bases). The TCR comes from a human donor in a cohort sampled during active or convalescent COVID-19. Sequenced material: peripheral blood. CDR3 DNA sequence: TGTGCCAGCAGAAACCAGGGGTACGAGCAGTACTTC. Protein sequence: CASRNQGYEQYF.